The 32 T cell receptor beta chains below come from one sample, sequenced in a study of T cells after somatic rescue of genetic block. The repertoire was sequenced with immunoSEQ multiplex PCR; TCRdb's copy has only in-frame clones and lacks some. Counted here are approximately 100,000 clones, 85% to 90% occurring once; the ten biggest clones make up roughly 1.7%. The sample was peripheral blood mononuclear cells (PBMCs). The receptors originated from a woman aged 18-35 years.

This sequence joins TRBV11-3 and TRBJ1-5; D gene unclear. Between the trimmed V and J ends, which lost 0 bases and 7 bases, there was a span of 10 bases. CDR3 length: 14 amino acids. CDR1 and CDR2 (germline): SGHNT, YENEEA. The CDR3 protein is CASSLDPAGQPQHF. CDR3 nucleotides: TGTGCCAGCAGCTTAGATCCTGCGGGGCAGCCCCAGCATTTT.

This rearrangement joins TRBV11-3 to TRBJ1-2; D not resolved. Germline V gives CDR1 SGHNT, CDR2 YENEEA. Trimming took 5 bases from V and 2 from J, leaving 6 bases between them. The CDR3 sequence is 12 residues long. The CDR3 DNA reads TGTGCCAGCAGCGTGGACAACTATGGCTACACCTTC. The encoded protein is CASSVDNYGYTF. The whole variable domain, filled in from reference TRBV11-3 and TRBJ1-2, reads EAGVVQSPRYKIIEKKQPVAFWCNPISGHNTLYWYLQNLGQGPELLIRYENEEAVDDSQLPKDRFSAERLKGVDSTLKIQPAELGDSAVYLCASSVDNYGYTFGSGTRLTVV.

The CDR3 region has the DNA TGTGCCAGCAGCGACAGTACAGGGGGGAACACAGATACGCAGTATTTT. Encoded protein: CASSDSTGGNTDTQYF. This chain joins TRBV4-2 and TRBJ2-3, with 8 bases fitting TRBD1. CDR1 is LGHNA and CDR2 is YNFKEQ in the germline V gene. The J segment lost 2 bases and the V segment lost 5 bases, leaving 9 bases of the junction unmatched. CDR3 size: 16 residues.

The CDR3 is CASSSGPDNYGYTF. The CDR3 DNA follows: TGTGCCAGCAGCTCTGGACCGGATAACTATGGCTACACCTTC. The chain recombines TRBV5-5 with TRBJ1-2; D is ambiguous. This CDR3 spans 14 amino acids. V shed 3 bases and J shed 1 base, with 10 bases lying between them. Germline CDR1 reads SGHKS; CDR2 reads YYEKEE (reference sequence).

This chain links TRBV18 with TRBJ2-7; D is unresolved. Looked up from germline, CDR1 is KGHSH and CDR2 is LQKENI. With 4 bases removed from V and 5 bases from J, the gap between germline ends came to 6 bases. The CDR3 is made up of 11 amino acids. In DNA form, the CDR3 reads TGTGCCAGCTCACGTGACGACGAGCAGTACTTC. The encoded protein is CASSRDDEQYF. Full variable domain (remainder filled in from reference TRBV18 and TRBJ2-7): NAGVMQNPRHLVRRRGQEARLRCSPMKGHSHVYWYRQLPEEGLKFMVYLQKENIIDESGMPKERFSAEFPKEGPSILRIQQVVRGDSAAYFCASSRDDEQYFGPGTRLTVT.

This chain links TRBV7-9 with TRBJ2-7; D is undetermined. The CDR3 extends over 16 amino acids. The V end was cut by 5 bases, the J end by 2 bases, with 19 bases between. In germline, CDR1 is SEHNR, CDR2 FQNEAQ (reference sequence). Here the CDR3 DNA reads TGTGCCAGCAGCCCCCGACGTCGCCTACCCCCCTACGAGCAGTACTTC. Amino acid sequence: CASSPRRRLPPYEQYF.

There are a few counts of this clone. V gene TRBV2 combines with J gene TRBJ1-1; D is undetermined. V lost 6 bases and J lost 4, with 15 bases in between. The CDR3 consists of 14 residues. Germline V lookup: CDR1 SNHLY, CDR2 FYNNEI. CDR3 region: CASSRGGRPTEAFF. The CDR3 DNA is TGTGCCAGCAGCCGGGGAGGCCGGCCCACTGAAGCTTTCTTT.

The chain employs TRBV7-8 and TRBJ2-7, with TRBD1 matching over 7 bases. The V gene's germline CDR1 is SGHVS and CDR2 FQNEAQ. CDR3 length equals 16 residues. V was clipped by 1 base and J by 0 bases; unmatched bases: 6. The CDR3 spells CASSLGTGSSSYEQYF. DNA of the CDR3: TGTGCCAGCAGCTTAGGGACAGGCTCAAGCTCCTACGAGCAGTACTTC.

This clone was recorded only once. This sequence joins TRBV27 and TRBJ2-3, with D possibly TRBD1 on 6 matching bases. V lost 6 bases and J 6 bases, leaving 13 bases between the germline ends. The length of the CDR3 is 13 residues. Per the germline V gene, CDR1 is MNHEY and CDR2 is SMNVEV (reference sequence). CDR3 region: CASSPTGLDTQYF. The CDR3 DNA follows: TGTGCCAGCAGCCCCACAGGGTTGGATACGCAGTATTTT.

The DNA for the CDR3 is TGTGCCAGCAGCTCCTTGGCCCTGAGCGGGAGTTCCTACAATGAGCAGTTCTTC. Protein sequence: CASSSLALSGSSYNEQFF. The chain uses TRBV5-6 and TRBJ2-1; 8 positions match TRBD2. CDR3 size: 18 residues. Per the germline V gene, CDR1 is SGHDT and CDR2 is YYEEEE. J was trimmed by 1 base and V by 3 bases; bases with no gene match: 12.

The rearrangement joins TRBV7-9 to TRBJ2-1; TRBD1 might be the D (6 bases). This CDR3 region has 15 residues. Germline V gene lookup returns CDR1 SEHNR and CDR2 FQNEAQ (reference sequence). The V gene lost 5 bases and the J gene lost 7 bases, with 18 bases spanning the gap. The DNA of the CDR3 is TGTGCCAGCAGCCCTGGGACACCCTTTTGGAATGAGCAGTTCTTC. This gives the protein CASSPGTPFWNEQFF.

The V and J genes are TRBV27 and TRBJ1-5; TRBD1 agrees at 7 bases. After removal of 4 bases from V and 0 bases from J, the junction contained 6 bases not matched to a gene. Germline CDR1 MNHEY, CDR2 SMNVEV (reference sequence). The CDR3 has 16 residues. The CDR3 sequence is CASSSGTAYSNQPQHF. In nucleotides, the CDR3 is TGTGCCAGCAGTTCCGGGACAGCCTATAGCAATCAGCCCCAGCATTTT.

This clone was picked up one time. This chain uses TRBV28 with TRBJ1-4; tentatively, D is TRBD1 (5 bases). Germline CDR1 and CDR2: MDHEN and SYDVKM. The CDR3 is 17 amino acids. Trimming removed 4 bases at V and 7 bases at J, with 22 bases between. CDR3 sequence: CASSSASSQGIGEKLFF. The CDR3 DNA reads as TGTGCCAGCAGTTCTGCTAGCAGTCAGGGTATCGGTGAAAAACTGTTTTTT. Based on the CDR3 plus reference TRBV28 and TRBJ1-4, the full variable domain is DVKVTQSSRYLVKRTGEKVFLECVQDMDHENMFWYRQDPGLGLRLIYFSYDVKMKEKGDIPEGYSVSREKKERFSLILESASTNQTSMYLCASSSASSQGIGEKLFFGSGTQLSVL.

The chain uses TRBV9 and TRBJ2-3; D unresolved. Germline V gene sequence: CDR1 SGDLS, CDR2 YYNGEE. V was shortened by 4 bases and J by 1 base, with 10 bases between the two germline ends. The CDR3 sequence is 14 residues long. The CDR3 sequence is CASSQHGGTDTQYF. Written as DNA, the CDR3 is TGTGCCAGCAGCCAGCATGGGGGCACAGATACGCAGTATTTT.

The chain combines TRBV28 with TRBJ2-4; D might be TRBD2 (6 bases). CDR3 size: 16 residues. V was clipped by 2 bases and J by 2 bases, with 13 bases between them. Germline CDR1 MDHEN, CDR2 SYDVKM. CDR3 DNA: TGTGCCAGCAGTTTACGCCTGGGGGGAACCAAAAACATTCAGTACTTC. It encodes CASSLRLGGTKNIQYF.

Concerning this clone: Relative to the germline gene, one junction end is altered; a read error may explain this. The V gene is TRBV7-7, the J gene TRBJ1-1; 7 bases are a match to TRBD1. Germline CDR1 is SSHAT and CDR2 is FNYEAQ (reference sequence). The CDR3 length is 13 residues. CDR3 loop: CASSEGTDTEAFF. The CDR3 nucleotides read TGTGCTAGCAGCGAAGGGACAGACACTGAAGCTTTCTTT.

This sequence joins TRBV6-5 and TRBJ1-2; weak D call: TRBD1 (6 bases). CDR1 and CDR2 from the germline V gene are MNHEY and SVGAGI. Trimming removed 4 bases from V and 4 bases from J, with 13 bases in between. The CDR3 is made up of 14 amino acids. The CDR3 DNA is TGTGCCAGCAGTTCCAGGGACACGTCCTATGGCTACACCTTC. This gives the protein CASSSRDTSYGYTF.

The chain combines TRBV7-9 with TRBJ1-3, with 7 bases lining up with TRBD1. This CDR3 is 16 amino acids long. Germline CDR1 and CDR2: SEHNR and FQNEAQ (reference sequence). The ends lost 5 bases at V and 0 bases at J; junction bases unmatched: 7. CDR3 amino acids: CASSLGTANSGNTIYF. DNA of the CDR3: TGTGCCAGCAGCCTGGGGACAGCCAACTCTGGAAACACCATATATTTT.

This clone was detected once. The V and J genes are TRBV6-1 and TRBJ1-2; TRBD1 is a possible D gene (5 bases). Trimming pared 3 bases from V and 1 base from J, leaving 12 bases between. The CDR3 has 15 residues. Germline V gene data show CDR1 as MNHNS and CDR2 as SASEGT. For the CDR3, the DNA is TGTGCCAGCAGTGATGGCAGGACATATAACTATGGCTACACCTTC. Translated: CASSDGRTYNYGYTF.

The rearrangement links TRBV5-4 to TRBJ2-1, with D maybe TRBD1 (6 bases). Deletions cut 4 bases from V and 4 bases from J, with 15 bases between. Germline CDR1 reads SGHNT; CDR2 reads YYREEE (reference sequence). CDR3 length: 15 amino acids. In DNA, the CDR3 is TGTGCCAGCAGCCTGCCCACAGGGCCGTACAATGAGCAGTTCTTC. Translating it yields CASSLPTGPYNEQFF.

The chain combines TRBV27 with TRBJ2-7; 13 bases line up with TRBD2. The V and J ends lost 8 bases and 2 bases, in that order; junction bases with no gene match: 15. There are 18 residues in the CDR3. Germline-derived CDR1 and CDR2 are MNHEY and SMNVEV (reference sequence). The CDR3 reads CASRKPGLAGLRTYEQYF. In DNA, the CDR3 is TGTGCCAGCCGGAAACCGGGACTAGCGGGATTGAGAACCTACGAGCAGTACTTC.

The V gene is TRBV28, the J gene TRBJ2-2, with D possibly matching TRBD1 (5 bases). Germline CDR1 and CDR2: MDHEN and SYDVKM. Trimming shortened V by 0 bases and J by 4 bases, and 12 bases separated the two germline ends. This CDR3 comprises 16 residues. This CDR3 reads CASSLWDTGITGELFF. The CDR3 DNA is TGTGCCAGCAGTTTATGGGACACCGGAATCACCGGGGAGCTGTTTTTT. Drawing the rest from reference TRBV28 and TRBJ2-2, the complete variable domain is DVKVTQSSRYLVKRTGEKVFLECVQDMDHENMFWYRQDPGLGLRLIYFSYDVKMKEKGDIPEGYSVSREKKERFSLILESASTNQTSMYLCASSLWDTGITGELFFGEGSRLTVL.

This clone has a single count. The chain combines TRBV2 with TRBJ1-1; D unclear. CDR1 SNHLY and CDR2 FYNNEI come from the germline V gene. This CDR3 comprises 15 residues. V lost 3 bases and J lost 8, with 19 bases in between. CDR3 loop: CASSESVGSLGEAFF. DNA of the CDR3: TGTGCCAGCAGTGAGTCGGTAGGTTCCCTAGGGGAAGCTTTCTTT.

The gene calls are TRBV19 and TRBJ1-4; TRBD1 matches 7 bases. Trimming cost V 4 bases and J 12 bases; bases outside gene matches: 11. The V gene's germline CDR1 is LNHDA and CDR2 SQIVND (reference sequence). CDR3 length: 14 residues. The CDR3: CASSTQGGGRELFF. The CDR3 DNA follows: TGTGCCAGTAGTACTCAAGGGGGCGGGAGGGAACTGTTTTTT. The entire variable domain, with the rest obtained from reference TRBV19 and TRBJ1-4, is as follows: DGGITQSPKYLFRKEGQNVTLSCEQNLNHDAMYWYRQDPGQGLRLIYYSQIVNDFQKGDIAEGYSVSREKKESFPLTVTSAQKNPTAFYLCASSTQGGGRELFFGSGTQLSVL.

The chain carries TRBV2 and TRBJ2-7; 8 bases are a match to TRBD1. The CDR3 contains 16 residues. After removal of 7 bases from V and 0 bases from J, the junction contained 11 bases not matched to a gene. The germline gives CDR1 SNHLY, CDR2 FYNNEI. The CDR3, as DNA: TGTGCCAGCACCCGTCAGGGGGCGGAAAGCTCCTACGAGCAGTACTTC. Translating it yields CASTRQGAESSYEQYF. The whole variable domain, remainder taken from reference TRBV2 and TRBJ2-7, is EPEVTQTPSHQVTQMGQEVILRCVPISNHLYFYWYRQILGQKVEFLVSFYNNEISEKSEIFDDQFSVERPDGSNFTLKIRSTKLEDSAMYFCASTRQGAESSYEQYFGPGTRLTVT.

The rearrangement links TRBV2 to TRBJ2-2, with TRBD1 matching over 10 bases. The CDR3 consists of 17 residues. Germline V gives CDR1 SNHLY, CDR2 FYNNEI. V was clipped by 4 bases and J by 1 base; unmatched bases: 6. CDR3 DNA: TGTGCCAGCAGTGTCTTCCGGGACAGGGGGAACACCGGGGAGCTGTTTTTT. This translates into CASSVFRDRGNTGELFF. The variable domain in full, completed from reference TRBV2 and TRBJ2-2, reads EPEVTQTPSHQVTQMGQEVILRCVPISNHLYFYWYRQILGQKVEFLVSFYNNEISEKSEIFDDQFSVERPDGSNFTLKIRSTKLEDSAMYFCASSVFRDRGNTGELFFGEGSRLTVL.

This clone was recorded once. This sequence joins TRBV6-5 and TRBJ2-2; the D gene is possibly TRBD2 (6 bases). From germline, CDR1 is MNHEY and CDR2 SVGAGI. The CDR3 loop spans 15 amino acids. The germline V and J ends were trimmed by 6 bases and 8 bases, with 19 bases remaining between them. CDR3 DNA sequence: TGTGCCAGCAGCCCCATCGGCCGTAGCGGAGGGGAGCTGTTTTTT. As protein: CASSPIGRSGGELFF.

J is TRBJ2-3 and V is TRBV5-1; possibly TRBD1 or TRBD2 for D (5 bases each). This CDR3 is built from 18 residues. Germline CDR1 and CDR2: SGHRS and YFSETQ. The V and J ends lost 4 bases and 0 bases respectively, with 21 bases between them. CDR3 loop: CASSPRWSEGRSTDTQYF. The CDR3 DNA reads as TGCGCCAGCAGCCCACGTTGGTCTGAGGGGCGAAGCACAGATACGCAGTATTTT.

V usage is TRBV27 and J usage is TRBJ2-2, with a possible D match to TRBD2 (5 bases). The germline V and J ends were trimmed by 0 bases and 4 bases, with 9 bases remaining between them. Per the germline V gene, CDR1 is MNHEY and CDR2 is SMNVEV (reference sequence). This CDR3 spans 15 amino acids. The CDR3 DNA is TGTGCCAGCAGTTTATCCCTAGCCGCCACCGGGGAGCTGTTTTTT. Residues: CASSLSLAATGELFF.

The rearrangement links TRBV19 to TRBJ1-5; maybe TRBD1 (5 bases). V was cut by 3 bases and J by 3 bases, with 12 bases left in between. In germline, CDR1 is LNHDA, CDR2 SQIVND (reference sequence). This CDR3 region has 15 residues. CDR3 DNA: TGTGCCAGTAGTATTGGGGCCGGGTCCAATCAGCCCCAGCATTTT. As protein: CASSIGAGSNQPQHF. The full variable domain, its missing parts supplied by reference TRBV19 and TRBJ1-5, is DGGITQSPKYLFRKEGQNVTLSCEQNLNHDAMYWYRQDPGQGLRLIYYSQIVNDFQKGDIAEGYSVSREKKESFPLTVTSAQKNPTAFYLCASSIGAGSNQPQHFGDGTRLSIL.

V usage is TRBV5-4 and J usage is TRBJ2-5; 10 bases are shared with TRBD2. This CDR3 has 18 residues. Unmatched junction bases numbered 17, after V lost 4 bases and J lost 5 bases. CDR1 is SGHNT and CDR2 is YYREEE in the germline V gene (reference sequence). The CDR3 nucleotides read TGTGCCAGCAGCCTCGAGGGCCTAGCGGGAGTACTGAGGGAGACCCAGTACTTC. Translation gives CASSLEGLAGVLRETQYF.

The chain uses TRBV9 and TRBJ1-4; 9 bases are a match to TRBD1. The CDR3 sequence is 16 residues long. V was clipped by 1 base and J by 6 bases; unmatched bases: 7. Germline lookup yields CDR1 SGDLS and CDR2 YYNGEE. CDR3 DNA: TGTGCCAGCAGCGTAAGGTTCGGGACAGGGCATGAAAAACTGTTTTTT. Its protein is CASSVRFGTGHEKLFF.